This T cell receptor beta chain was identified in a study of T cell repertoires in cytomegalovirus infection. Study at large: Signatures in public TCR beta sequences pointed to both CMV infection and matching HLA type. General observations from the study: Based on cumulative public TCR beta family frequency, carriers of CMV plus the relevant HLA were identified.

The table lists this clonotype with many counts. The antigen is unknown. TCRdb itself ran the reads through MiXCR, one entry per CDR3 protein. Among roughly 310,000 distinct CDR3 sequences, almost 30% were seen once, and the ten largest hold around 20%. Between the trimmed V and J ends, which lost 1 base and 2 bases, there was a span of 9 bases. There are 14 residues in the CDR3. Germline CDR1 is SGHVS and CDR2 is FQNEAQ. The source material was cultured PBMCs, sampled from culture after CMV antigen stimulation. This clonotype was obtained from a human donor in good health (CMV status not recorded). Some clones in this sample may be carry-over from other donors' samples. The chain is built from TRBV7-8 and TRBJ2-7, with unresolved D. This CDR3 is CASSLVEGTYEQYF. The CDR3 region has the DNA TGTGCCAGCAGCTTAGTAGAAGGGACCTACGAGCAGTACTTC.